The 22 T cell receptor beta chains below come from one sample, sequenced in a study of CD8 T cells in ankylosing spondylitis (TCRdb year 2017). Libraries came from 5' RACE. Sequencing used an Illumina HiSeq 2500. The public reads were run again by TCRdb, first through fastp at Q25 and then through MiXCR, and only productive beta chains were kept. CDR3 protein sequences are deduplicated, and each keeps its most common genes and DNA. The sample data list 150,000 or so distinct CDR3 sequences, and roughly 10% of these were observed just once. The ten most abundant clones make up about 15% of the sample. The specimen sequenced was blood, either unsorted or a sorted T cell fraction (not recorded which). The receptors shown here come from a female donor with ankylosing spondylitis or in good health (not recorded which).

This clonotype was seen many times. This chain links TRBV9 with TRBJ2-3; a possible D gene is TRBD2 (5 bases). The germline V gene encodes CDR1 SGDLS and CDR2 YYNGEE. CDR3 length equals 15 residues. Trimming removed 0 bases at V and 2 bases at J, with 10 bases between. The CDR3 is CASSVGTFFTDTQYF. The CDR3, as DNA: TGTGCCAGCAGCGTAGGGACTTTCTTCACAGATACGCAGTATTTT.

The chain couples TRBV19 to TRBJ2-1, with a possible D match to TRBD2 (5 bases). This CDR3 has 14 amino acids. V gave up 3 bases and J gave up 2 bases, with 8 bases separating them. Germline CDR1 reads LNHDA; CDR2 reads SQIVND (reference sequence). The CDR3 here is CASSIGNTYNEQFF. In nucleotides, the CDR3 is TGTGCCAGTAGTATCGGGAACACCTACAATGAGCAGTTCTTC. Based on the CDR3 plus reference TRBV19 and TRBJ2-1, the full variable domain is DGGITQSPKYLFRKEGQNVTLSCEQNLNHDAMYWYRQDPGQGLRLIYYSQIVNDFQKGDIAEGYSVSREKKESFPLTVTSAQKNPTAFYLCASSIGNTYNEQFFGPGTRLTVL.

The chain joins TRBV27 to TRBJ1-1; D gene unclear. The germline CDR1 and CDR2 sequences are MNHEY and SMNVEV (reference sequence). CDR3 length: 13 amino acids. The V end lost 5 bases, the J end lost 0 bases, and 7 bases lay between the germline ends. The CDR3, as DNA: TGTGCCAGCAGTGTGGGGATGAACACTGAAGCTTTCTTT. It yields the protein CASSVGMNTEAFF.

The J gene is TRBJ2-1, the V gene TRBV19; TRBD2 might be the D (5 bases). This CDR3 region has 13 residues. Germline V lookup: CDR1 LNHDA, CDR2 SQIVND (reference sequence). Trimming stripped 5 bases from V and 9 bases from J, with 14 bases between. Here the CDR3 DNA reads TGTGCCAGTAGTCCCCCGGAGGCAAGTGAGCAGTTCTTC. Translation gives CASSPPEASEQFF.

Ten or more counts support this clonotype. The rearrangement joins TRBV7-9 to TRBJ2-3; D possibly corresponds to TRBD2 (6 bases). Germline-derived CDR1 and CDR2 are SEHNR and FQNEAQ (reference sequence). The V end lost 3 bases, the J end lost 3 bases, and 10 bases lay between the germline ends. The CDR3 covers 14 residues. CDR3 region: CASSFGGETDTQYF. In nucleotides, the CDR3 is TGTGCCAGCAGCTTCGGGGGAGAAACAGATACGCAGTATTTT. Drawing the rest from reference TRBV7-9 and TRBJ2-3, the complete variable domain is DTGVSQNPRHKITKRGQNVTFRCDPISEHNRLYWYRQTLGQGPEFLTYFQNEAQLEKSRLLSDRFSAERPKGSFSTLEIQRTEQGDSAMYLCASSFGGETDTQYFGPGTRLTVL.

This clonotype has ten or more counts. The chain employs TRBV29-1 and TRBJ1-2, with 9 bases matching TRBD1. This CDR3 region has 14 residues. V lost 4 bases, J lost 4 bases, and 7 bases stayed unmatched. The germline V gene encodes CDR1 SQVTM and CDR2 ANQGSEA. The CDR3 spells CSVGGQGPRYGYTF. The DNA for the CDR3 is TGCAGCGTTGGAGGACAGGGGCCGCGCTATGGCTACACCTTC. Using reference TRBV29-1 and TRBJ1-2 for the parts outside the CDR3, the full variable domain is SAVISQKPSRDICQRGTSLTIQCQVDSQVTMMFWYRQQPGQSLTLIATANQGSEATYESGFVIDKFPISRPNLTFSTLTVSNMSPEDSSIYLCSVGGQGPRYGYTFGSGTRLTVV.

This chain links TRBV6-1 with TRBJ2-1, with 12 bases matching TRBD2. Trimming removed 5 bases from V and 4 bases from J; junction bases left unmatched: 12. The germline gives CDR1 MNHNS, CDR2 SASEGT. This CDR3 region has 18 residues. In nucleotides, the CDR3 is TGTGCCAGCAGTCATTCTAGCGGGAGGGCCCTGAGGTACAATGAGCAGTTCTTC. This codes for CASSHSSGRALRYNEQFF.

This clonotype came up a few times. V gene TRBV12-3 or TRBV12-4 combines with J gene TRBJ1-3, with unresolved D. The CDR3 is 12 amino acids. The ends were cut back, 7 bases at V and 0 bases at J, with 4 bases in the middle. The CDR3 region is CASTNSGNTIYF. CDR3 DNA sequence: TGTGCCAGCACAAACTCTGGAAACACCATATATTTT.

This clonotype was seen a few times. The rearrangement links TRBV4-1 to TRBJ2-2; 8 nucleotides agree with TRBD1. CDR1 and CDR2 from the germline V gene are MGHRA and YSYEKL. Trimming removed 0 bases from V and 3 bases from J; junction bases left unmatched: 0. CDR3 length: 15 amino acids. Written as DNA, the CDR3 is TGCGCCAGCAGCCAAGAGGGACAGGACACCGGGGAGCTGTTTTTT. It translates to CASSQEGQDTGELFF.

This clonotype appeared a few times. The J gene is TRBJ2-7, the V gene TRBV28; no clear D. The germline V gene encodes CDR1 MDHEN and CDR2 SYDVKM. Trimming removed 5 bases from V and 3 bases from J, with 8 bases in between. The CDR3 spans 12 residues. CDR3: CASSDLYYEQYF. CDR3 coding DNA: TGTGCCAGCAGTGACTTATACTACGAGCAGTACTTC.

The chain carries TRBV25-1 and TRBJ2-7, with 8 bases aligning to TRBD2. From germline, CDR1 is MGHDK and CDR2 SYGVNS. The CDR3 runs to 16 residues. The V and J ends lost 5 bases and 2 bases, in that order; junction bases with no gene match: 11. The CDR3 region has the DNA TGTGCCAGCAGTCCTTCGACTAGCGACAAAGCCTACGAGCAGTACTTC. Residues: CASSPSTSDKAYEQYF.

This chain connects TRBV3-1 to TRBJ2-7, with 9 bases fitting TRBD2. V lost 0 bases to trimming and J lost 3 bases; unmatched junction nucleotides: 9. The CDR3 is made up of 17 amino acids. Per the germline V gene, CDR1 is LGHDT and CDR2 is YNNKEL (reference sequence). The CDR3 nucleotides read TGTGCCAGCAGCCAAGAGAGGTTAGCGGGGGACGGCTACGAGCAGTACTTC. It is translated as CASSQERLAGDGYEQYF.

Many counts were recorded for this clonotype. The V and J genes are TRBV18 and TRBJ2-1, with D uncertain. The CDR3 covers 18 residues. Germline CDR1 and CDR2: KGHSH and LQKENI. V lost 4 bases and J lost 0, with 19 bases in between. The CDR3 bases are TGTGCCAGCTCACTATTAGACCCCCGAACGAACTCCTACAATGAGCAGTTCTTC. This translates into CASSLLDPRTNSYNEQFF.

This clonotype was observed a handful of times. The J gene is TRBJ2-1, the V gene TRBV2; no clear D gene. Germline V lookup: CDR1 SNHLY, CDR2 FYNNEI. Deletions cut 8 bases from V and 7 bases from J, with 9 bases between. This CDR3 region has 11 residues. The CDR3 bases are TGTGCCAGCTTCGACGGGAATGAGCAGTTCTTC. This codes for CASFDGNEQFF.

The table lists this clonotype with a few counts. The chain carries TRBV4-3 and TRBJ2-7; D could derive from TRBD1 or TRBD2 (5 bases each). CDR1 LGHNA and CDR2 YSLEER come from the germline V gene. The CDR3 runs 13 residues. Trimming took off 0 bases at V and 8 bases at J, with 11 bases between the two ends. The CDR3 here is CASSQDKGPQQYF. The CDR3 DNA sequence: TGCGCCAGCAGCCAAGATAAGGGACCCCAGCAGTACTTC.

The CDR3 region is CASSLGGEEQFF. The CDR3, as DNA: TGTGCCAGCAGCTTGGGGGGCGAGGAGCAGTTCTTC. The V call is TRBV9, the J call TRBJ2-1; D is possibly TRBD1 or TRBD2 (6 bases each). Trimming took 4 bases from V and 10 from J, leaving 12 bases between them. The CDR3 has 12 amino acids. Germline V lookup: CDR1 SGDLS, CDR2 YYNGEE.

This clonotype was counted at least ten times. The gene calls are TRBV4-3 and TRBJ2-7; D may correspond to TRBD1 or TRBD2 (5 bases each). CDR3 length: 14 residues. In germline, CDR1 is LGHNA, CDR2 YSLEER. V lost 1 base, J lost 2 bases, and 9 bases lay in between. The CDR3 sequence is CASSQVGRAYEQYF. The CDR3 nucleotides are TGCGCCAGCAGCCAAGTGGGACGGGCCTACGAGCAGTACTTC.

This clonotype showed up many times. This sequence joins TRBV7-9 and TRBJ2-1; D gene uncertain. Germline loops: CDR1 SEHNR, CDR2 FQNEAQ (reference sequence). This CDR3 contains 13 residues. V lost 5 bases to trimming and J lost 9 bases, with 14 bases between them. The CDR3: CASSPAAGSEQFF. The CDR3 DNA sequence: TGTGCCAGCAGCCCCGCGGCTGGTTCTGAGCAGTTCTTC.

The sample holds many counts of this clonotype. The V gene is TRBV12-3 or TRBV12-4, the J gene TRBJ2-1, with 12 bases aligning to TRBD2. J was trimmed by 9 bases and V by 7 bases; bases with no gene match: 10. There are 15 residues in the CDR3. The CDR3 protein is CASTGRLAGVGEQFF. Written as DNA, the CDR3 is TGTGCCAGCACTGGAAGACTAGCGGGAGTGGGTGAGCAGTTCTTC.

The table lists this clonotype with many counts. The gene calls are TRBV9 and TRBJ2-1; TRBD2 aligns across 9 bases. The V and J ends lost 3 bases and 15 bases, in that order; junction bases with no gene match: 13. Germline lookup yields CDR1 SGDLS and CDR2 YYNGEE. The CDR3 extends over 14 amino acids. For the CDR3, the DNA is TGTGCCAGCAGCGAAGGGGCTAGCGGGATTCGTACGTTCTTC. As protein: CASSEGASGIRTFF.

A note on this clonotype: A much bigger clone sits one base away, suggesting this may be a read error. DNA for the CDR3: TGCAGCGTTGAGGCAGGGAACACCGGGGAGCTGTTTTTT. Residues: CSVEAGNTGELFF. This chain joins TRBV29-1 and TRBJ2-2; D call uncertain. Germline V gives CDR1 SQVTM, CDR2 ANQGSEA. With 3 bases removed from V and 1 base from J, the gap between germline ends came to 6 bases. The CDR3 totals 13 residues.

This clonotype has at least ten counts. This chain joins TRBV2 and TRBJ2-3; TRBD1 matches at 8 bases. The germline V gene has CDR1 SNHLY and CDR2 FYNNEI. The CDR3 covers 16 residues. Losses at the gene ends were 2 bases for V and 1 base for J; bases not matched to a gene: 5. In DNA, the CDR3 is TGTGCCAGCAGTGAACTTTTGGGACAGGGCACAGATACGCAGTATTTT. Amino acids: CASSELLGQGTDTQYF.